One and the same sample provided the 20 T cell receptor beta chains below, sequenced in a study of molecular identifiers for immune sequencing clone quantification. In TCRdb, the PCR reads were re-called with MiXCR into one record per CDR3 protein. This sample has about 300,000 distinct CDR3 sequences, with over 20% found just once. The sample taken for sequencing was naive CD8+ T cells from blood, with Jurkat cell RNA spiked in. Subset of the sample: FACS-sorted CD8+CD4-CCR7+CD45RA+ naive T cells. These receptors all come from a human donor in good health. Some libraries in this study had Jurkat cell RNA spiked in.

The table lists this clonotype with many counts. The rearrangement uses TRBV6-5 and TRBJ2-1, with D perhaps matching TRBD1 or TRBD2 (5 bases each). The CDR3 has 14 amino acids. Per the germline V gene, CDR1 is MNHEY and CDR2 is SVGAGI. With 2 bases removed from V and 8 bases from J, the gap between germline ends came to 13 bases. The CDR3 region has the DNA TGTGCCAGCAGTTACGGGGGAACAGGCGATGAGCAGTTCTTC. Encoded protein: CASSYGGTGDEQFF.

With respect to this clonotype: Possible read error: a much larger clone is one base away. The chain links TRBV6-5 to TRBJ1-6; D is undetermined. Germline values: CDR1 MNHEY, CDR2 SVGAGI. The CDR3 totals 14 residues. V lost 8 bases to trimming and J lost 9 bases, with 17 bases between them. CDR3 sequence reads: CASGSGEFTSPLHF. CDR3 sequence (DNA): TGTGCCAGCGGTTCCGGGGAGTTTACTTCACCCCTCCACTTT.

This clonotype came up a few times. The chain carries TRBV30 and TRBJ2-7, with D tentatively TRBD1 (5 bases). CDR1 is GTSNPN, CDR2 SVGIG, per germline (reference sequence). The V end was cut by 0 bases, the J end by 2 bases, with 8 bases between. This CDR3 is 13 amino acids long. In DNA, the CDR3 is TGTGCCTGGAGTGTAGACAGAACCTACGAGCAGTACTTC. Encoded protein: CAWSVDRTYEQYF.

This clonotype was found many times. CDR3 DNA: TGTGCTAGTGGTTCGCAGGACGGAGAGACCCAGTACTTC. Residues: CASGSQDGETQYF. The chain has TRBV12-5 and TRBJ2-5; no firm D call. From germline, CDR1 is LGHNT and CDR2 FRNRAP. Between the trimmed V and J ends, which lost 4 bases and 4 bases, there was a span of 10 bases. This CDR3 has 13 residues.

Worth noting for this clonotype: A single base separates this from a much larger clone, so it may be a read error. Without the conserved terminal phenylalanine or tryptophan, this CDR3 likely stems from a read error. The gene calls are TRBV7-8 and TRBJ1-1; the D is unclear. Germline assignment: CDR1 SGHVS and CDR2 FQNEAQ. Trimming took off 5 bases at V and 3 bases at J, with 7 bases between the two ends. The CDR3 extends over 12 amino acids. CDR3 DNA: TGTGCCAGCAGCCCCGTAGACACTGAAGCTTTCCTT. Translating gives CASSPVDTEAFL.

The V call is TRBV12-3 or TRBV12-4, the J call TRBJ1-6, with 9 bases matching TRBD1. This CDR3 is 15 amino acids long. Germline trimming cut 3 bases from V and 7 bases from J; bases unmatched to any gene: 4. CDR3 amino acids: CASSFPGTGNSPLHF. In nucleotides, the CDR3 is TGTGCCAGCAGTTTCCCCGGGACAGGGAATTCACCCCTCCACTTT.

In its sample, this clonotype was seen many times. The V and J genes are TRBV27 and TRBJ2-7; perhaps TRBD1 as D (6 bases). Germline CDR1 is MNHEY and CDR2 is SMNVEV (reference sequence). V was pared by 5 bases and J by 0 bases, with 17 bases between. The CDR3 contains 16 residues. DNA for the CDR3: TGTGCCAGCAGTCCTATAACAGGGAGACACTCCTACGAGCAGTACTTC. Translation: CASSPITGRHSYEQYF.

This rearrangement joins TRBV20-1 to TRBJ2-7; 13 bases line up with TRBD2. Germline assignment: CDR1 DFQATT and CDR2 SNEGSKA (reference sequence). This CDR3 comprises 17 residues. With V trimmed by 0 bases and J by 4 bases, 9 bases remained unmatched. CDR3 region: CSARDGLAGVNSYEQYF. The CDR3 nucleotides read TGCAGTGCTAGAGATGGACTAGCGGGAGTTAATTCGTACGAGCAGTACTTC.

This clonotype was picked up one time. Being one base from a much bigger clone, this may be a read error. This sequence joins TRBV7-9 and TRBJ2-7, with a possible D match to TRBD2 (6 bases). CDR1 SEHNR and CDR2 FQNEAQ come from the germline V gene (reference sequence). The length of the CDR3 is 15 residues. Between the trimmed V and J ends, which lost 5 bases and 3 bases, there was a span of 17 bases. CDR3 residues: CASSNGGDGSYEQYF. The CDR3 DNA reads TGTGCCAGCAGCAACGGCGGGGACGGGAGCTACGAGCAGTACTTC.

This clonotype showed up many times. V gene TRBV20-1 combines with J gene TRBJ2-1, with 7 bases matching TRBD2. There are 14 residues in the CDR3. CDR1 DFQATT and CDR2 SNEGSKA come from the germline V gene (reference sequence). Germline trimming cut 3 bases from V and 5 bases from J; bases unmatched to any gene: 7. DNA of the CDR3: TGCAGTGCTAGGAGGCTAGCGGCCAACAATGAGCAGTTCTTC. Its protein product is CSARRLAANNEQFF.

Concerning this clonotype itself: A single base separates this from a much larger clone, so it may be a read error. The chain is built from TRBV7-3 and TRBJ2-3, with TRBD2 identical over 8 bases. Germline CDR1 SGHTA, CDR2 FQGTGA. This CDR3 spans 16 amino acids. The CDR3 protein is CAGSPHLGGRIDTQYF. CDR3 DNA sequence: TGTGCCGGCAGCCCTCACTTGGGCGGGAGGATAGATACGCAGTATTTT.

Concerning this clonotype: At one end the junction does not follow the germline gene, possibly because of a read error. The chain combines TRBV20-1 with TRBJ2-7, with TRBD1 matching 10 bases. The germline V gene encodes CDR1 DFQATT and CDR2 SNEGSKA (reference sequence). The CDR3 covers 15 residues. The CDR3 region is CSARPHRDRGDELYF. In DNA, the CDR3 is TGCAGTGCTAGACCCCACCGGGACAGGGGCGACGAGCTGTACTTC.

Regarding this clonotype: A read error may explain this, as a much larger clone is one base away. This rearrangement joins TRBV6-6 to TRBJ2-7; 12 bases align to TRBD2. The germline V gene encodes CDR1 MNHNY and CDR2 SVGAGI (reference sequence). The CDR3 runs 15 residues. The DNA for the CDR3 is TGTGCCAGCAGTTACCCGACTAGCGGGAGTTACGGGCAGTACTTC. It is translated as CASSYPTSGSYGQYF.

As to this clonotype: A read error may explain this, as a much larger clone is one base away. This CDR3 fails to terminate in the conserved phenylalanine or tryptophan, so it likely reflects a read error. The V and J genes are TRBV4-3 and TRBJ1-5; the D gene is possibly TRBD1 (6 bases). From germline, CDR1 is LGHNA and CDR2 YSLEER. The V end lost 0 bases, the J end lost 5 bases, and 17 bases lay between the germline ends. The CDR3 runs to 17 residues. The CDR3 loop is CASSQEPSGAFDQPQHS. For the CDR3, the DNA is TGCGCCAGCAGCCAAGAACCGTCGGGGGCGTTCGATCAGCCCCAGCATTCT.

This clonotype was counted only a few times. This chain links TRBV9 with TRBJ2-3, with 7 positions matching TRBD2. Germline trimming cut 4 bases from V and 3 bases from J; bases unmatched to any gene: 20. Germline values: CDR1 SGDLS, CDR2 YYNGEE. The CDR3 sequence is 19 residues long. CDR3 in amino acids: CASSRRGLVEGSITDTQYF. The CDR3 region has the DNA TGTGCCAGCAGCCGACGAGGACTAGTAGAGGGGTCTATAACAGATACGCAGTATTTT.

This clonotype came up many times. V is TRBV15 and J is TRBJ2-2; a weak D match, TRBD1 (5 bases). Per the germline V gene, CDR1 is LNHNV and CDR2 is YYDKDF (reference sequence). The CDR3 has 13 amino acids. V gave up 2 bases and J gave up 7 bases, with 8 bases separating them. CDR3 amino acids: CATSRLGDGELFF. DNA for the CDR3: TGTGCCACCAGCAGATTAGGGGACGGGGAGCTGTTTTTT.

In regard to this clonotype: Compared with germline, one end of the junction differs, possibly owing to a read error. This sequence joins TRBV12-3 or TRBV12-4 and TRBJ1-2; no firm D call. This CDR3 has 13 residues. The CDR3 nucleotides read TGTGCCGGCAGTTTCTCCGGGAGCAATGGCTACACCTTC. It encodes CAGSFSGSNGYTF.

For this clonotype: A read error may explain this, as a much larger clone is one base away. The chain couples TRBV4-1 to TRBJ2-1, with 9 bases fitting TRBD1. This CDR3 has 15 residues. CDR1 and CDR2 (germline): MGHRA, YSYEKL. J was trimmed by 6 bases and V by 4 bases; bases with no gene match: 7. CDR3: CASSPDRGGCNEQFF. The CDR3 nucleotides are TGCGCCAGCAGCCCCGACAGGGGGGGATGCAATGAGCAGTTCTTC.

This clonotype has just a few counts. J is TRBJ2-5 and V is TRBV5-8, with 7 nucleotides matching TRBD2. Germline V gene lookup returns CDR1 SGHTS and CDR2 YDEGEE. The CDR3 has 13 residues. Losses at the gene ends were 0 bases for V and 10 bases for J; bases not matched to a gene: 6. As DNA, the CDR3 is TGTGCCAGCAGCTTGGAGCGGGGTGTAGACCAGTACTTC. Residues: CASSLERGVDQYF.

In this sample, this clonotype turned up a few times. The chain carries TRBV12-3 or TRBV12-4 and TRBJ2-3; TRBD1 agrees at 7 bases. This CDR3 is 14 amino acids long. Unmatched junction bases numbered 4, after V lost 5 bases and J lost 2 bases. As DNA, the CDR3 is TGTGCCAGCAGTCAGGGACAGCACACAGATACGCAGTATTTT. It encodes CASSQGQHTDTQYF.